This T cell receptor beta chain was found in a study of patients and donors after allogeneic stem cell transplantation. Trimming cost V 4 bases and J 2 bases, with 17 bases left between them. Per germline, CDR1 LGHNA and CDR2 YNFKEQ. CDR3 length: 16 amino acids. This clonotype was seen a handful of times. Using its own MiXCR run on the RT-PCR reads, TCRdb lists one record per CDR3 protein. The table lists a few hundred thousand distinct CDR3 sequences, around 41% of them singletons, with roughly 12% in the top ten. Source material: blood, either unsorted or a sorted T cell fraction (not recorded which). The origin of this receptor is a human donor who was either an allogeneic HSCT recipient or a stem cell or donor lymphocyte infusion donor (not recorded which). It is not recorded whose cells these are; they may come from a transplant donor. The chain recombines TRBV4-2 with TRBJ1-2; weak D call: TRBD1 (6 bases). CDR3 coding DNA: TGTGCCAGCAGCCTTCTGGGACACTCCGTCAACTATGGCTACACCTTC. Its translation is CASSLLGHSVNYGYTF.